The text below deals with one T cell receptor (beta chain). This clone has a single count. What antigen it recognizes has not been identified. Base qualities are missing; no much larger clone stands one base away. Receptor libraries were prepared by the immunoSEQ multiplex PCR assay. What TCRdb holds here is the immuneACCESS table cut down to in-frame rearrangements. Part of the clones is not present; checked against another copy, under half of the missing clones reflect an unresolved V gene, and the others are unexplained. The sample yields 150,000 to 200,000 clones; over 85% were counted once. Around 13% of the sample is in the top ten clones. The data originate from a study of control samples from healthy donors and cancer patients (dated by TCRdb to the early 2020s). Reading the germline V gene gives CDR1 SGHTA and CDR2 FQGNSA. Including the terminal cysteine and phenylalanine, the CDR3 comprises 14 residues. Left in the record is the CDR3 DNA by itself, 42 bases read in frame from the first base. The V end loses 1 base and the J end loses 2 bases, and a stretch of 8 bases separates them.

This clonotype was sampled from a man aged 25-45 years in good health. The specimen sequenced was blood. The rearranged segments are TRBV7-2 and TRBJ1-1, with the D gene not confidently named. The CDR3 region reads CASSLEARNTEAFF. The sequence in DNA is TGTGCCAGCAGCTTAGAAGCCAGAAACACTGAAGCTTTCTTT.